The 10 T cell receptor beta chains in this list originate from one sample, sequenced in a study of blood T cell repertoires in COVID-19. Profiled with immunoSEQ multiplex PCR; TCRdb holds only in-frame clones, not every one. Here the sample spans 230,000 or so clones, about 80% being singletons. Material for sequencing was PBMCs or T cells enriched from blood (not recorded which). The receptors originated from a man in his fifties who had recovered from COVID-19.

The chain couples TRBV5-4 to TRBJ1-6; D uncertain. There are 16 residues in the CDR3. With 4 bases removed from V and 0 bases from J, the gap between germline ends came to 11 bases. Germline assignment: CDR1 SGHNT and CDR2 YYREEE (reference sequence). The CDR3 sequence: CASSRLTSSYNSPLHF. The CDR3 nucleotides read TGTGCCAGCAGCCGTCTAACGAGCTCCTATAATTCACCCCTCCACTTT.

J is TRBJ2-7 and V is TRBV5-1; 10 bases agree with TRBD1. Trimming took 4 bases from V and 2 from J; bases not matched to a gene: 6. The CDR3 runs 15 residues. Germline lookup yields CDR1 SGHRS and CDR2 YFSETQ. CDR3 loop: CASSRVGTGAYEQYF. The CDR3 DNA follows: TGCGCCAGCAGCCGAGTTGGGACAGGGGCCTACGAGCAGTACTTC.

The chain combines TRBV7-8 with TRBJ2-1; 9 bases map to TRBD1. V shed 4 bases, J shed 5 bases, and the junction held 3 bases outside the gene matches. The germline V gene encodes CDR1 SGHVS and CDR2 FQNEAQ. This CDR3 has 14 amino acids. The CDR3 DNA reads TGTGCCAGCAGCTCCGGGACAGGGAACAATGAGCAGTTCTTC. The encoded protein is CASSSGTGNNEQFF.

The V gene is TRBV21-1, the J gene TRBJ2-7; the table's D call TRBD1 went unverified against the DNA. TRBV21-1 is designated a pseudogene. This CDR3 region has 15 residues. The chain's CDR3 is CASSKGRQDSYEQYF. CDR3 coding DNA: TGTGCCAGCAGCAAGGGGAGACAGGACTCCTACGAGCAGTACTTC.

The chain joins TRBV14 to TRBJ1-6, with D perhaps TRBD1 (5 bases). Looked up from germline, CDR1 is SGHDN and CDR2 is FVKESK. The V end lost 2 bases, the J end lost 0 bases, and 14 bases lay between the germline ends. This CDR3 comprises 18 residues. The CDR3 DNA sequence: TGTGCCAGCAGCCAAACAGGCGGGAAGAGCTCCTATAATTCACCCCTCCACTTT. Encoded protein: CASSQTGGKSSYNSPLHF.

This clone has just a few counts. The chain joins TRBV27 to TRBJ2-3; a weak D match, TRBD2 (6 bases). This CDR3 comprises 15 residues. Trimming shortened V by 6 bases and J by 6 bases, and 19 bases separated the two germline ends. In germline, CDR1 is MNHEY, CDR2 SMNVEV (reference sequence). This CDR3 reads CASRQIPGSGDTQYF. CDR3 nucleotides: TGTGCCAGCAGACAGATCCCCGGGAGTGGGGATACGCAGTATTTT.

Written as DNA, the CDR3 is TGTGCCAGCAGCTTTCAGACAGCGGGGGCCGGGGTAGATACGCAGTATTTT. It codes for CASSFQTAGAGVDTQYF. The chain is built from TRBV7-3 and TRBJ2-3; 8 nucleotides line up with TRBD2. Germline assignment: CDR1 SGHTA and CDR2 FQGTGA. Trimming removed 3 bases from V and 5 bases from J; junction bases left unmatched: 13. There are 17 residues in the CDR3.

The rearrangement links TRBV9 to TRBJ2-2; perhaps TRBD2 as D (5 bases). Trimming left V 1 base short and J 13 bases short, with 17 bases between. The CDR3 is 14 amino acids. Germline V CDR1 and CDR2: SGDLS, YYNGEE. The CDR3 is CASSVNADQLGLFF. The CDR3 DNA reads as TGTGCCAGCAGCGTAAACGCCGACCAACTAGGGCTGTTTTTT.

This sequence joins TRBV10-3 and TRBJ1-5, with 8 nucleotides matching TRBD1. The CDR3 contains 13 residues. Germline assignment: CDR1 ENHRY and CDR2 SYGVKD. The ends lost 7 bases at V and 7 bases at J; junction bases unmatched: 6. In nucleotides, the CDR3 is TGTGCCATCACGCAGGGGGCAGGACAGCCCCAGCATTTT. Protein product: CAITQGAGQPQHF.

This sequence joins TRBV5-1 and TRBJ2-7; D gene uncertain. V lost 0 bases and J lost 3, with 7 bases in between. This CDR3 is built from 13 residues. Germline values: CDR1 SGHRS, CDR2 YFSETQ. The CDR3 protein is CASSLGYSYEQYF. The CDR3 nucleotides are TGCGCCAGCAGCTTGGGGTACAGCTACGAGCAGTACTTC.